At least ten counts were recorded for the clone carrying this TCR beta chain. Its antigen is unknown. The data stem from a study of human T cells and chemical hapten exposure. Study-wide context: Sensitizing treatment utilized 2% DPC over a roughly 2 cm by roughly 2 cm portion of upper inner arm skin. Once 0.01% DPC had been applied to the upper back by patch test, readings were taken at 6 days. Study observations and caveats: All donors were alopecia patients, so their immunity may differ from that of healthy people.

MiXCR, run by TCRdb on the RACE reads, gives a single entry per CDR3 protein. Of some 150,000 distinct CDR3 sequences in the sample, around 11% were seen once. Time point specified: patch test 2, 6 weeks after DPC sensitization. Treatment described: therapeutic diphenylcyclopropenone sensitization with weekly scalp DPC. Patients had alopecia, were aged 18 to 70, and were not pregnant. The CDR3 runs 12 residues. The V end was cut by 8 bases, the J end by 4 bases, with 9 bases between. The rearrangement joins TRBV12-3 or TRBV12-4 to TRBJ1-5, with D uncertain. Here the sequenced sample was whole blood, taken in connection with sensitization to the hapten diphenylcyclopropenone (DPC). The receptor's source is a woman in her forties or fifties with alopecia areata. Some clones in this sample may be carry-over from other donors' samples. CDR3 sequence: CASGRVNQPQHF. The CDR3 region has the DNA TGTGCCAGCGGTAGGGTTAATCAGCCCCAGCATTTT.